A single sample gave rise to the 14 T cell receptor beta chains below, sequenced in a study of blood T cell repertoires in COVID-19. TCRdb keeps only in-frame clones here, not all; method: immunoSEQ multiplex PCR. This sample carries approximately 110,000 clones, 80% to 95% of them seen once, and the ten largest clones take roughly 2%. The specimen was peripheral blood. These receptors were taken from a man in his forties or fifties with COVID-19, enrolled during active disease.

This rearrangement joins TRBV4-1 to TRBJ2-3; 7 nucleotides agree with TRBD1. The V gene end was trimmed by 1 base and the J gene end by 0 bases; junction bases not matched to a gene: 7. Germline V gives CDR1 MGHRA, CDR2 YSYEKL. This CDR3 has 17 residues. This CDR3 reads CASSQGDSYHSTDTQYF. Here the CDR3 DNA reads TGCGCCAGCAGCCAAGGGGACAGCTACCATAGCACAGATACGCAGTATTTT.

The V and J genes are TRBV5-1 and TRBJ2-1, with D uncertain. V lost 0 bases and J lost 8, with 9 bases in between. The germline CDR1 and CDR2 sequences are SGHRS and YFSETQ. The CDR3 consists of 13 residues. DNA for the CDR3: TGCGCCAGCAGCTTGGAATCAGTGGATGAGCAGTTCTTC. Its translation is CASSLESVDEQFF.

The V call is TRBV28, the J call TRBJ2-2, with D perhaps matching TRBD1 (5 bases). CDR3 length: 14 residues. CDR1 MDHEN and CDR2 SYDVKM come from the germline V gene. V lost 7 bases, J lost 2 bases, and 11 bases lay in between. In DNA, the CDR3 is TGTGCCAGCAAAAGACAGCACAACACCGGGGAGCTGTTTTTT. Protein product: CASKRQHNTGELFF.

The V gene is TRBV19, the J gene TRBJ2-5; D unresolved. The CDR3 is 11 residues long. Trimming removed 3 bases at V and 4 bases at J, with 3 bases between. Germline lookup yields CDR1 LNHDA and CDR2 SQIVND (reference sequence). CDR3 DNA: TGTGCCAGTAGTATGAGAGAGACCCAGTACTTC. The encoded protein is CASSMRETQYF.

V is TRBV4-1 and J is TRBJ1-1, with D perhaps TRBD1 (6 bases). From germline, CDR1 is MGHRA and CDR2 YSYEKL. This CDR3 has 16 residues. V lost 4 bases, J lost 4 bases, and 19 bases lay in between. This CDR3 is CASSRTLTRGGTEAFF. The DNA of the CDR3 is TGCGCCAGCAGCCGTACCTTAACTAGAGGGGGCACTGAAGCTTTCTTT.

The V call is TRBV18, the J call TRBJ2-2; the match to TRBD2 covers 7 bases. V shed 8 bases and J 7 bases; nucleotides not matched to a gene: 10. The germline V gene encodes CDR1 KGHSH and CDR2 LQKENI. The CDR3 extends over 14 amino acids. The CDR3: CASARREGDGELFF. The CDR3 DNA reads as TGTGCCAGCGCTCGCAGGGAGGGCGACGGGGAGCTGTTTTTT.

This clone has a handful of counts. The chain combines TRBV12-3 or TRBV12-4 with TRBJ1-5; possibly TRBD1 for D (6 bases). V was pared by 6 bases and J by 11 bases, with 17 bases between. The CDR3 has 13 residues. The chain's CDR3 is CASRGTRTLAQHF. In nucleotides, the CDR3 is TGTGCCAGCAGAGGGACACGTACTTTGGCCCAGCATTTT.

The CDR3 loop is CASRPGQGFAEAFF. As DNA, the CDR3 is TGTGCCAGCAGACCGGGACAGGGTTTCGCTGAAGCTTTCTTT. The rearrangement joins TRBV11-2 to TRBJ1-1, with 9 bases that match TRBD1. Unmatched junction bases numbered 8, after V lost 6 bases and J lost 6 bases. Germline V lookup: CDR1 SGHAT, CDR2 FQNNGV. The CDR3 loop spans 14 amino acids.

Only a few counts were recorded for this clone. V and J are TRBV6-6 and TRBJ2-2; 7 bases agree with TRBD1. V lost 8 bases to trimming and J lost 8 bases; unmatched junction nucleotides: 11. Germline-derived CDR1 and CDR2 are MNHNY and SVGAGI (reference sequence). The CDR3 covers 14 residues. CDR3 region: CASGGQAQTGELFF. CDR3 sequence (DNA): TGTGCCAGCGGCGGACAGGCCCAAACAGGGGAGCTGTTTTTT.

This clone was counted only a few times. The chain carries TRBV7-8 and TRBJ2-7, with D possibly TRBD2 on 6 matching bases. Trimming left V 5 bases short and J 2 bases short, with 19 bases between. The germline gives CDR1 SGHVS, CDR2 FQNEAQ. CDR3 length equals 16 residues. The CDR3 spells CASSGGTRDPTYEQYF. The DNA for the CDR3 is TGTGCCAGCAGCGGAGGGACGCGGGACCCAACCTACGAGCAGTACTTC.

The chain couples TRBV19 to TRBJ2-1; 12 nucleotides line up with TRBD1. Trimming removed 5 bases from V and 7 bases from J; junction bases left unmatched: 3. This CDR3 has 14 amino acids. The germline gives CDR1 LNHDA, CDR2 SQIVND (reference sequence). The CDR3 DNA follows: TGTGCCAGTAGTGGGACAGGGGGCCGGAATGAGCAGTTCTTC. Its protein is CASSGTGGRNEQFF.

The chain joins TRBV7-2 to TRBJ1-3; D not resolved. The germline CDR1 and CDR2 sequences are SGHTA and FQGNSA. This CDR3 contains 14 residues. The germline V and J ends were trimmed by 3 bases and 2 bases, with 8 bases remaining between them. This CDR3 reads CASSFRSPGNTIYF. The DNA for the CDR3 is TGTGCCAGCAGCTTTCGGTCGCCTGGAAACACCATATATTTT. Complete variable domain (other parts from reference TRBV7-2 and TRBJ1-3): GAGVSQSPSNKVTEKGKDVELRCDPISGHTALYWYRQSLGQGLEFLIYFQGNSAPDKSGLPSDRFSAERTGGSVSTLTIQRTQQEDSAVYLCASSFRSPGNTIYFGEGSWLTVV.

This chain links TRBV27 with TRBJ2-7; the match to TRBD2 covers 7 bases. Germline V gene sequence: CDR1 MNHEY, CDR2 SMNVEV (reference sequence). This CDR3 has 12 residues. CDR3 amino acids: CAGGESSYEQYV. The CDR3 DNA sequence: TGTGCTGGGGGGGAATCATCCTACGAGCAGTACGTC.

This clone occurred once. This sequence joins TRBV9 and TRBJ2-7; TRBD2 matches at 10 bases. V lost 4 bases to trimming and J lost 0 bases; unmatched junction nucleotides: 10. Germline CDR1 reads SGDLS; CDR2 reads YYNGEE. CDR3 length: 17 amino acids. Written as DNA, the CDR3 is TGTGCCAGCAGCCCCCAGATAGCGGGAGGACCCTCCTACGAGCAGTACGTC. Amino acid sequence: CASSPQIAGGPSYEQYV.